This T cell receptor (beta chain) appears in the sequencing data of a study of cytomegalovirus exposure and HLA in healthy donors. Study-wide points: The authors listed approximately 150 TCR beta chains as cytomegalovirus-associated. Researchers had no immune exposure information except CMV serostatus available.

With 60 Vbeta and 13 Jbeta primers, the PCR was carried out. TCRdb's copy holds only in-frame clones and misses some; the assay was immunoSEQ multiplex PCR. The repertoire holds about 160,000 clones, with about 82% as singletons. As regards this clone: Its specificity is not known.

The sequenced sample consisted of PBMCs. The TCR sequence derives from a female donor in good health and CMV-seronegative.

The CDR3 protein is CASSGLNYGYTF. DNA for the CDR3: TGTGCCAGCAGCGGACTGAACTATGGCTACACCTTC. The gene calls are TRBV5-6 and TRBJ1-2; D not resolved. The CDR3 is 12 residues long. Germline lookup yields CDR1 SGHDT and CDR2 YYEEEE. V lost 4 bases and J lost 2, with 6 bases in between.